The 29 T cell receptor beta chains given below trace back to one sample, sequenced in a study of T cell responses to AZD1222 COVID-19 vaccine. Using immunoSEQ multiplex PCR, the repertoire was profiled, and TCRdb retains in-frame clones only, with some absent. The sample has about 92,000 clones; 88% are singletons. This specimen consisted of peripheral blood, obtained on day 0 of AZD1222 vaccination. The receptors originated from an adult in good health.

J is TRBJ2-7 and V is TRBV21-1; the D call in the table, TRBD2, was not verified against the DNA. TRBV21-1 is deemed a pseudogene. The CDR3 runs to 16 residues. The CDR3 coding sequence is TGTGCCAGCAGCAAAGCCGGGCAGGTCCGACTAAGAGAGCAGTACTTC. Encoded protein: CASSKAGQVRLREQYF.

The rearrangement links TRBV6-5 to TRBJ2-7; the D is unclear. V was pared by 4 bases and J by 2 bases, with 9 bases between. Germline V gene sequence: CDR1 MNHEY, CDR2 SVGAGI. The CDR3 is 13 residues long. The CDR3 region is CASSLGSTYEQYF. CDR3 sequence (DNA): TGTGCCAGCAGTTTGGGCTCGACCTACGAGCAGTACTTC.

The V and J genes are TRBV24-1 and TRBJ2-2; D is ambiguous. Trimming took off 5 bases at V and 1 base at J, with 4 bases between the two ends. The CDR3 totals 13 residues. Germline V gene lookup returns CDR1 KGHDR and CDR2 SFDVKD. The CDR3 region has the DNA TGTGCCACCAGTGGACAGAACACCGGGGAGCTGTTTTTT. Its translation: CATSGQNTGELFF.

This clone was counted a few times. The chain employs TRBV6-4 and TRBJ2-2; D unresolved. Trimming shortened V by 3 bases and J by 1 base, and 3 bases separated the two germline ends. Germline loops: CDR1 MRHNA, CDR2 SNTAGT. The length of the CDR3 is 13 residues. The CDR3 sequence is CASSEGNTGELFF. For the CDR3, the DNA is TGTGCCAGCAGTGAGGGGAACACCGGGGAGCTGTTTTTT.

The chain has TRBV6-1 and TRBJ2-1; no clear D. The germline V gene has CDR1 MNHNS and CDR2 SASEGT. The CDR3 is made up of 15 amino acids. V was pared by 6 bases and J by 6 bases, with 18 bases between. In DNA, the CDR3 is TGTGCCAGCAGCAATATCTTAGCCTCCCGCAATGAGCAGTTCTTC. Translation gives CASSNILASRNEQFF.

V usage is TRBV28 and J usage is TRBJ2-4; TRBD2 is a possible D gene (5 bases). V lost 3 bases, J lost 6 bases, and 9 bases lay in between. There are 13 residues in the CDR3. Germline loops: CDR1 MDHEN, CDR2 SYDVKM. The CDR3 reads CASSFEGGNIQYF. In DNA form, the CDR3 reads TGTGCCAGCAGTTTTGAGGGTGGAAACATTCAGTACTTC.

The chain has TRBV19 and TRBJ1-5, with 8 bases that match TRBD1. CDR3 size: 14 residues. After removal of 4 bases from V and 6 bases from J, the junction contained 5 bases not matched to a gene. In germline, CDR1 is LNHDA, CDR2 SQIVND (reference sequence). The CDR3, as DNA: TGTGCCAGTAGTACCAGGACAGGGAGTCAGCCCCAGCATTTT. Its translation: CASSTRTGSQPQHF.

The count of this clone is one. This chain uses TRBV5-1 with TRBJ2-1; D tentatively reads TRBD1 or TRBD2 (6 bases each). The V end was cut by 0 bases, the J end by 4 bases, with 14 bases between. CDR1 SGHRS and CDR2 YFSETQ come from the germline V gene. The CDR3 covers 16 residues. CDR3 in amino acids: CASSLVGAGQYNEQFF. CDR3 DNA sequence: TGCGCCAGCAGCTTGGTAGGGGCGGGACAATACAATGAGCAGTTCTTC.

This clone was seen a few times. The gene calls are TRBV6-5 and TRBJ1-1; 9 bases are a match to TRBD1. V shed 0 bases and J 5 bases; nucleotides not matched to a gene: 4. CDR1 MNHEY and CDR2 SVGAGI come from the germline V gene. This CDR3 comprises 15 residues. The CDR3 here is CASSYSTGQGTEAFF. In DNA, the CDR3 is TGTGCCAGCAGTTACTCGACGGGACAGGGTACTGAAGCTTTCTTT.

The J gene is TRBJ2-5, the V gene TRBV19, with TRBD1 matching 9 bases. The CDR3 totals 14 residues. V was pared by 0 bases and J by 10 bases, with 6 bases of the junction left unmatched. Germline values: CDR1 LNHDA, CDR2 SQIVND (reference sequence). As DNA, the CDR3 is TGTGCCAGTAGTATAGATCGGACAGGGGCTAACCAGTACTTC. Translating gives CASSIDRTGANQYF.

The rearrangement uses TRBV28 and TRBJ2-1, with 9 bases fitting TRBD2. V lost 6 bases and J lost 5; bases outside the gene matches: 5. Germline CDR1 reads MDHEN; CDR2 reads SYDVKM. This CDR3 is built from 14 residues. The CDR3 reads CASSLAGINNEQFF. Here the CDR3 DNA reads TGTGCCAGCAGCCTAGCGGGGATAAACAATGAGCAGTTCTTC.

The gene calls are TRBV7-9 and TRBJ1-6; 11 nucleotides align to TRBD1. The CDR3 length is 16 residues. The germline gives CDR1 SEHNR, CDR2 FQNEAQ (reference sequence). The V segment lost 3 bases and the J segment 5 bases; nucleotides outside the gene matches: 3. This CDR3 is CASSFRTGGNNSPLHF. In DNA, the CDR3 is TGTGCCAGCAGCTTTAGGACAGGGGGCAATAATTCACCCCTCCACTTT. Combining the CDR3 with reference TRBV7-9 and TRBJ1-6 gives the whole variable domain DTGVSQNPRHKITKRGQNVTFRCDPISEHNRLYWYRQTLGQGPEFLTYFQNEAQLEKSRLLSDRFSAERPKGSFSTLEIQRTEQGDSAMYLCASSFRTGGNNSPLHFGNGTRLTVT.

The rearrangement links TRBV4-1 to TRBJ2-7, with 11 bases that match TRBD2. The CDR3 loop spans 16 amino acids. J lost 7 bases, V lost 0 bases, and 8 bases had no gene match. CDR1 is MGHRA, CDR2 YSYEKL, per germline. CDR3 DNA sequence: TGCGCCAGCAGCCAAGATCCCACTAGCGGGAGTAGAGAGCAGTACTTC. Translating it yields CASSQDPTSGSREQYF.

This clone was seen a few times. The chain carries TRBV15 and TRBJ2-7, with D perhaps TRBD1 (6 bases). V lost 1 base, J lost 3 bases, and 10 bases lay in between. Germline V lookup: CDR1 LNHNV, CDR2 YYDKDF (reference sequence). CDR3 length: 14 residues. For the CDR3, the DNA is TGTGCCACCAGCAGAGTTGGGGACAACTACGAGCAGTACTTC. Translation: CATSRVGDNYEQYF. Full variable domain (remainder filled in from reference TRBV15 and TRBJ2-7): DAMVIQNPRYQVTQFGKPVTLSCSQTLNHNVMYWYQQKSSQAPKLLFHYYDKDFNNEADTPDNFQSRRPNTSFCFLDIRSPGLGDTAMYLCATSRVGDNYEQYFGPGTRLTVT.

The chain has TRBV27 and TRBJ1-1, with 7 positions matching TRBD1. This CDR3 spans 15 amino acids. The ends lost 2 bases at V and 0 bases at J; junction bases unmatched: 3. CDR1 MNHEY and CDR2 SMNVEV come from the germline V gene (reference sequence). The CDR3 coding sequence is TGTGCCAGCAGTTTAACAGGGGTCGTGAACACTGAAGCTTTCTTT. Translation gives CASSLTGVVNTEAFF.

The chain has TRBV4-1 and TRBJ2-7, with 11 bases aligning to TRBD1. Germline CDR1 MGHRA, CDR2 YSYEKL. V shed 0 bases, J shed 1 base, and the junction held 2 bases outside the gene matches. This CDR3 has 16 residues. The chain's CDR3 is CASSQDGTGGSYEQYF. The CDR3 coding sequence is TGCGCCAGCAGCCAAGATGGGACAGGGGGTTCCTACGAGCAGTACTTC.

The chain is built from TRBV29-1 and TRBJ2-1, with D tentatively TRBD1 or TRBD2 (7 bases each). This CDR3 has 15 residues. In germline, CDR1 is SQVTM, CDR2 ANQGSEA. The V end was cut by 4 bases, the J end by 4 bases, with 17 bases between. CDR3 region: CSVANQGGSYNEQFF. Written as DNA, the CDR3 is TGCAGCGTTGCCAACCAGGGGGGGAGTTACAATGAGCAGTTCTTC.

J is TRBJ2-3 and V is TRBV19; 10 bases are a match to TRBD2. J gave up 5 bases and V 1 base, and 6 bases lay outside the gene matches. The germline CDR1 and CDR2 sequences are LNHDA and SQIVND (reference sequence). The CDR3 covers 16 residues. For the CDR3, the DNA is TGTGCCAGTAGTATAGCTAGCGGGAGTACGGGAGATACGCAGTATTTT. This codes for CASSIASGSTGDTQYF.

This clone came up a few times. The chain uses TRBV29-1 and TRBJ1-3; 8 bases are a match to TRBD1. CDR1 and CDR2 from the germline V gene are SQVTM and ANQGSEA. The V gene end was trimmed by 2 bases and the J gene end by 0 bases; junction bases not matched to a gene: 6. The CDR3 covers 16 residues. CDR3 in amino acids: CSVEIQGADSGNTIYF. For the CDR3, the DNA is TGCAGCGTTGAAATTCAGGGGGCCGACTCTGGAAACACCATATATTTT.

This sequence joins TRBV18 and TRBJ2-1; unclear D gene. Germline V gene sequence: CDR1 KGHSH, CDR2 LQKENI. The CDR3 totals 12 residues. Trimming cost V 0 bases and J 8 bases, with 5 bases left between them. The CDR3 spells CASSPPGDEQFF. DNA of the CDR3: TGTGCCAGCTCACCACCGGGCGATGAGCAGTTCTTC.

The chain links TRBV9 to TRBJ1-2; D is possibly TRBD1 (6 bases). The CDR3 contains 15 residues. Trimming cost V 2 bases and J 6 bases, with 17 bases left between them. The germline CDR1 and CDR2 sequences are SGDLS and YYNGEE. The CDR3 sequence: CASSVYAGTSHGYTF. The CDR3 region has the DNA TGTGCCAGCAGCGTCTACGCCGGGACAAGTCATGGCTACACCTTC.

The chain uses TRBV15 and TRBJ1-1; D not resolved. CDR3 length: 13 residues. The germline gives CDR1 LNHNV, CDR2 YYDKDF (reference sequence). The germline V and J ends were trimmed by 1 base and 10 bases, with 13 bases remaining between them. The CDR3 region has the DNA TGTGCCACCAGCAGAGGATATGGGAAGGGAGCTTTCTTT. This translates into CATSRGYGKGAFF.

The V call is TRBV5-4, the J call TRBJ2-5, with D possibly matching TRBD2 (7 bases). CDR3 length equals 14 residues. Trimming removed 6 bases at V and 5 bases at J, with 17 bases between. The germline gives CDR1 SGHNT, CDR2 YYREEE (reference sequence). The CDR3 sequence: CASMLGGRGETQYF. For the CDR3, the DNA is TGTGCCAGCATGCTCGGGGGGCGCGGGGAGACCCAGTACTTC.

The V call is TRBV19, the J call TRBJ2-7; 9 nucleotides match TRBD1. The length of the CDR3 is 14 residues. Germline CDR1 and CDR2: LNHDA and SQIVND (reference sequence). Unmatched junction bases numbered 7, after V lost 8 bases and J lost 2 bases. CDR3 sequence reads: CASGRTGDAYEQYF. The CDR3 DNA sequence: TGTGCCAGTGGAAGGACAGGGGACGCCTACGAGCAGTACTTC.

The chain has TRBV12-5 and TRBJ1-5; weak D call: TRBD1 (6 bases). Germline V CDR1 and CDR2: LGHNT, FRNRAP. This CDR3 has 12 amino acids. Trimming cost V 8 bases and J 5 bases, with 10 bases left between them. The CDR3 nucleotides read TGTGCTAGTTCCCCAGGGGATCAGCCCCAGCATTTT. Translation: CASSPGDQPQHF.

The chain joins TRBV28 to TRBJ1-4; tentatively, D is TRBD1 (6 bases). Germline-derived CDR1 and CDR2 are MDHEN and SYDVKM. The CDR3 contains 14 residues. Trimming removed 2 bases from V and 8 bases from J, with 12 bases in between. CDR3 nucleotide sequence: TGTGCCAGCAGTTTAAGGCAGGGGCGAGAAAAACTGTTTTTT. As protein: CASSLRQGREKLFF.

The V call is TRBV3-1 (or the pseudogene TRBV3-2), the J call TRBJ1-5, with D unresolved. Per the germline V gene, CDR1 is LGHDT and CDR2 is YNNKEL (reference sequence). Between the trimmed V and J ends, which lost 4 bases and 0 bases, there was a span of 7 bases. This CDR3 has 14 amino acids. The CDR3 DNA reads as TGTGCCAGCAGCCCTAGTGTTAGCAATCAGCCCCAGCATTTT. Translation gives CASSPSVSNQPQHF.

The CDR3 sequence: CASSLDPGSGNTIYF. Written as DNA, the CDR3 is TGTGCCAGCAGCTTAGATCCGGGCTCTGGAAACACCATATATTTT. The genes are TRBV7-6 and TRBJ1-3; no definite D call. Trimming stripped 1 base from V and 0 bases from J, with 7 bases between. The CDR3 has 15 amino acids. Germline assignment: CDR1 SGHVS and CDR2 FNYEAQ.

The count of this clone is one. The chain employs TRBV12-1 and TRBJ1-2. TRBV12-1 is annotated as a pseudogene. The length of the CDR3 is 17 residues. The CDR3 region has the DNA TGTGCCAGCAGCTCCCCGCCCGTGAGGGGTGGAAGCTATGGCTACACCTTC. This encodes CASSSPPVRGGSYGYTF.